Listed below are T cell receptor beta chains from one sample, sequenced in a study of blood T cells in healthy people across ages. TCRdb re-called the 5' RACE reads through MiXCR, storing one row per CDR3 protein. The sample contains about 580,000 distinct CDR3 sequences, under 55% of which appear only once. The material sequenced was blood. The receptor source for this set is an elderly man in good health. CDR3s leave out the opening cysteine and the closing phenylalanine or tryptophan.

j_call | cdr3_length | v_call | cdr3_aa
TRBJ2-5 | 15 | TRBV7-9 | ASSYGPSGGTQETQY
TRBJ2-7 | 12 | TRBV28 | ASGLAGGLFEQY
TRBJ2-2 | 13 | TRBV7-9 | ASSNARGDTGELF
TRBJ2-2 | 15 | TRBV7-9 | ASSLGAGLANTGELF
TRBJ2-7 | 12 | TRBV14 | ASSTRTSSHEQY
TRBJ1-1 | 13 | TRBV6-6 | ASRPGRRWDTEAF
TRBJ2-7 | 10 | TRBV29-1 | SVEESGYEQY
TRBJ1-2 | 9 | TRBV6-2/TRBV6-3 | ASSQNWGYT
TRBJ2-1 | 14 | TRBV2 | ASSAPGGRFYNEQF
TRBJ1-2 | 12 | TRBV20-1 | SARVGAMVHGYT
TRBJ1-6 | 12 | TRBV5-1 | ASSTDRGNSPLH
TRBJ1-1 | 8 | TRBV29-1 | SVLHTEAF
TRBJ2-1 | 12 | TRBV20-1 | SARAGGPYNEQF
TRBJ2-1 | 15 | TRBV10-3 | AISDHLSPSEGYEQF
TRBJ1-3 | 14 | TRBV10-3 | AITGTGGSSGNTIY
TRBJ2-7 | 10 | TRBV29-1 | SAWEGYNEQY
TRBJ1-2 | 11 | TRBV29-1 | SVPAGPPGGYT
TRBJ1-2 | 14 | TRBV5-6 | ASSPLGTGINYGYT
TRBJ2-4 | 16 | TRBV5-5 | ASSLVGTQGLAKNIQY
TRBJ2-1 | 13 | TRBV10-3 | AISEIAGGSNEQF
TRBJ1-2 | 11 | TRBV20-1 | SARVSRNYGYT
TRBJ1-4 | 11 | TRBV5-1 | ASSLSQGEKLF
TRBJ2-7 | 14 | TRBV6-6 | ASSYSYTEPSYEQY
TRBJ2-3 | 12 | TRBV9 | ASSPTGGGDTQY
TRBJ2-7 | 13 | TRBV5-6 | ASSLTGDVTYEQY
TRBJ1-2 | 12 | TRBV30 | AWSVHSAVYGYT
TRBJ1-4 | 13 | TRBV7-9 | SSSLGVATNEKLF
TRBJ2-1 | 13 | TRBV10-3 | AILLTSGENNEQF
TRBJ2-1 | 14 | TRBV21-1 | ASSKAGSGIGNEQF
TRBJ2-7 | 12 | TRBV7-9 | ASSSEGTLYEQY
TRBJ2-5 | 13 | TRBV7-9 | VSSFPRGREETQY
TRBJ1-6 | 12 | TRBV7-9 | ASSAGTLNSPLH
TRBJ2-3 | 12 | TRBV12-3/TRBV12-4 | AGTHSRITDTQY
TRBJ1-1 | 12 | TRBV7-9 | ASSKRDREAEAF
TRBJ1-1 | 11 | TRBV12-3/TRBV12-4 | ASNLRSNTEAF
TRBJ2-1 | 10 | TRBV10-3 | AISRQGYEQF
TRBJ2-1 | 9 | TRBV6-6 | ASSYVDEQF
TRBJ1-2 | 12 | TRBV20-1 | SAPRTGTGDGYT
TRBJ2-1 | 11 | TRBV28 | ASRTSTVNEQF
TRBJ2-1 | 12 | TRBV7-9 | ASSADRVNNEQF
TRBJ1-1 | 12 | TRBV9 | ASSVDGGRTEAF
TRBJ2-3 | 14 | TRBV5-1 | ASSYRDSTNADTQY
NA | 15 | TRBV7-2 | ASSLNFVGATWDIQY
NA | 12 | TRBV18 | ASSRAGPANEQY
TRBJ1-6 | 11 | TRBV28 | ASRGTGASPLH
TRBJ2-6 | 13 | TRBV11-1 | ASSDRGSGANVLT
TRBJ2-1 | 15 | TRBV7-9 | ASSLKPGSSSYKEQF
TRBJ1-1 | 11 | TRBV6-6 | ASSDRSFTEAF
TRBJ2-5 | 10 | TRBV3-1 | ASSQDGQTQY
TRBJ1-2 | 15 | TRBV7-2 | ASSPGRGGSFNYGYT
TRBJ2-5 | 12 | TRBV5-1 | ASSFASFPETQY
TRBJ2-7 | 11 | TRBV27 | ASSHGFSYEQY
TRBJ2-1 | 9 | TRBV25-1 | ASRLTGEQF
TRBJ1-5 | 11 | TRBV20-1 | SAGGGGNQPQH
TRBJ2-7 | 12 | TRBV6-5 | ASTVDATHYEQY
TRBJ2-7 | 13 | TRBV6-6 | ASSATGPLQFEQY